This entry lists 2 T cell receptor beta chains sequenced from one sample in a study of T cell changes during pregnancy in multiple sclerosis. This table comes from immunoSEQ multiplex PCR, and its TCRdb copy is limited to in-frame clones, with some not included. The sample consists of tens of thousands of clones, roughly 90% of them appearing once. The starting material was peripheral blood, obtained after pregnancy. All receptors derive from a female donor in good health, enrolled as a control in a pregnancy study.

The chain couples TRBV5-4 to TRBJ2-1; 7 nucleotides align to TRBD2. J gave up 7 bases and V 4 bases, and 8 bases lay outside the gene matches. Germline CDR1 SGHNT, CDR2 YYREEE (reference sequence). This CDR3 comprises 14 residues. The CDR3 nucleotides are TGTGCCAGCAGCCCTGGACTAGTTAGGAATGAGCAGTTCTTC. This translates into CASSPGLVRNEQFF.

This clone showed up just a few times. The V gene is TRBV6-1, the J gene TRBJ1-6; 7 bases match TRBD1. V lost 11 bases and J lost 5; bases outside the gene matches: 3. Germline lookup yields CDR1 MNHNS and CDR2 SASEGT. The CDR3 covers 12 residues. This CDR3 is CAVGQNNSPLHF. The DNA of the CDR3 is TGTGCCGTGGGACAGAATAATTCACCCCTCCACTTT.